A selection of T cell receptor beta chains follows, all from one sample in a study of cytomegalovirus exposure and HLA in healthy donors. This table comes from immunoSEQ multiplex PCR, and its TCRdb copy is limited to in-frame clones, with some not included. The profile covers hundreds of thousands of clones, with just under 85% appearing a single time and about 0.6% taken by the ten largest. Sample: PBMCs. These receptors were obtained from a woman between 35 and 50 years old in good health and CMV-seronegative. CDR3s include the opening cysteine and the closing phenylalanine or tryptophan. D genes are given only for firm matches. Some rows have no size entry. The others give once, few or many, or a class for an expanded clone.

D gene: -
clone size: -
V gene: TRBV5-6
J gene: TRBJ1-2
CDR3 DNA: TGTGCCAGCAGCTTGGTCAGGGCAGGGTCGGACTATGGCTACACCTTC
CDR3 protein: CASSLVRAGSDYGYTF

D gene: TRBD2
clone size: -
V gene: TRBV11-3
J gene: TRBJ2-4
CDR3 DNA: TGTGCCAGCAGCCCCGGGGGGGCCAAAAACATTCAGTACTTC
CDR3 protein: CASSPGGAKNIQYF

D gene: -
clone size: -
V gene: TRBV2
J gene: TRBJ1-5
CDR3 DNA: TGTGCCAGCAGTGAGGGGACTGTAAGCAATCAGCCCCAGCATTTT
CDR3 protein: CASSEGTVSNQPQHF

D gene: TRBD1
clone size: -
V gene: TRBV15
J gene: TRBJ1-1
CDR3 DNA: TGTGCCACCAGCAGAGATGTAGTGAGGGGGCAAGGGACTGAAGCTTTCTTT
CDR3 protein: CATSRDVVRGQGTEAFF

D gene: TRBD1
clone size: -
V gene: TRBV6-5
J gene: TRBJ2-1
CDR3 DNA: TGTGCCAGCACACCCGGGACAGGTCCCAATGAGCAGTTCTTC
CDR3 protein: CASTPGTGPNEQFF

D gene: TRBD1
clone size: -
V gene: TRBV4-3
J gene: TRBJ1-1
CDR3 DNA: TGCGCCAGCAGCCATACAGGGGGCCGCGCTGAAGCTTTCTTT
CDR3 protein: CASSHTGGRAEAFF

D gene: TRBD2
clone size: -
V gene: TRBV6-1
J gene: TRBJ2-2
CDR3 DNA: TGTGCCAGCAGTGATAGGCCTAGCGGGGGGCCACGAGGCACCGGGGAGCTGTTTTTT
CDR3 protein: CASSDRPSGGPRGTGELFF

D gene: TRBD1
clone size: -
V gene: TRBV5-6
J gene: TRBJ2-5
CDR3 DNA: TGTGCCAGCAGCTTTTGGGACAGGACGTTCCAAGAGACCCAGTACTTC
CDR3 protein: CASSFWDRTFQETQYF

D gene: -
clone size: -
V gene: TRBV18
J gene: TRBJ1-4
CDR3 DNA: TGTGCCAGCTCACCGACAGGCCCTAATGAAAAACTGTTTTTT
CDR3 protein: CASSPTGPNEKLFF

D gene: TRBD1
clone size: -
V gene: TRBV29-1
J gene: TRBJ2-1
CDR3 DNA: TGCAGCGTTGAAGGTCGGGGGCCCTGGACAGGGTATTACAATGAGCAGTTCTTC
CDR3 protein: CSVEGRGPWTGYYNEQFF

D gene: -
clone size: -
V gene: TRBV11-3
J gene: TRBJ2-7
CDR3 DNA: TGTGCCAGCAGCCAACAGGGTGGCTCCTACGAGCAGTACTTC
CDR3 protein: CASSQQGGSYEQYF

D gene: -
clone size: once
V gene: TRBV4-2
J gene: TRBJ1-5
CDR3 DNA: TGTGCCAGCAGCCAATCCGCCTCAGCGTATCCCCAGCATTTT
CDR3 protein: CASSQSASAYPQHF

D gene: TRBD2
clone size: few
V gene: TRBV5-1
J gene: TRBJ2-7
CDR3 DNA: TGCGCCAGCAGCAAGACTAGCGGGGGGGCCTTCTACGAGCAGTACTTC
CDR3 protein: CASSKTSGGAFYEQYF

D gene: -
clone size: -
V gene: TRBV2
J gene: TRBJ1-5
CDR3 DNA: TGTGCCAGCAATAGCCATAGCAATCAGCCCCAGCATTTT
CDR3 protein: CASNSHSNQPQHF